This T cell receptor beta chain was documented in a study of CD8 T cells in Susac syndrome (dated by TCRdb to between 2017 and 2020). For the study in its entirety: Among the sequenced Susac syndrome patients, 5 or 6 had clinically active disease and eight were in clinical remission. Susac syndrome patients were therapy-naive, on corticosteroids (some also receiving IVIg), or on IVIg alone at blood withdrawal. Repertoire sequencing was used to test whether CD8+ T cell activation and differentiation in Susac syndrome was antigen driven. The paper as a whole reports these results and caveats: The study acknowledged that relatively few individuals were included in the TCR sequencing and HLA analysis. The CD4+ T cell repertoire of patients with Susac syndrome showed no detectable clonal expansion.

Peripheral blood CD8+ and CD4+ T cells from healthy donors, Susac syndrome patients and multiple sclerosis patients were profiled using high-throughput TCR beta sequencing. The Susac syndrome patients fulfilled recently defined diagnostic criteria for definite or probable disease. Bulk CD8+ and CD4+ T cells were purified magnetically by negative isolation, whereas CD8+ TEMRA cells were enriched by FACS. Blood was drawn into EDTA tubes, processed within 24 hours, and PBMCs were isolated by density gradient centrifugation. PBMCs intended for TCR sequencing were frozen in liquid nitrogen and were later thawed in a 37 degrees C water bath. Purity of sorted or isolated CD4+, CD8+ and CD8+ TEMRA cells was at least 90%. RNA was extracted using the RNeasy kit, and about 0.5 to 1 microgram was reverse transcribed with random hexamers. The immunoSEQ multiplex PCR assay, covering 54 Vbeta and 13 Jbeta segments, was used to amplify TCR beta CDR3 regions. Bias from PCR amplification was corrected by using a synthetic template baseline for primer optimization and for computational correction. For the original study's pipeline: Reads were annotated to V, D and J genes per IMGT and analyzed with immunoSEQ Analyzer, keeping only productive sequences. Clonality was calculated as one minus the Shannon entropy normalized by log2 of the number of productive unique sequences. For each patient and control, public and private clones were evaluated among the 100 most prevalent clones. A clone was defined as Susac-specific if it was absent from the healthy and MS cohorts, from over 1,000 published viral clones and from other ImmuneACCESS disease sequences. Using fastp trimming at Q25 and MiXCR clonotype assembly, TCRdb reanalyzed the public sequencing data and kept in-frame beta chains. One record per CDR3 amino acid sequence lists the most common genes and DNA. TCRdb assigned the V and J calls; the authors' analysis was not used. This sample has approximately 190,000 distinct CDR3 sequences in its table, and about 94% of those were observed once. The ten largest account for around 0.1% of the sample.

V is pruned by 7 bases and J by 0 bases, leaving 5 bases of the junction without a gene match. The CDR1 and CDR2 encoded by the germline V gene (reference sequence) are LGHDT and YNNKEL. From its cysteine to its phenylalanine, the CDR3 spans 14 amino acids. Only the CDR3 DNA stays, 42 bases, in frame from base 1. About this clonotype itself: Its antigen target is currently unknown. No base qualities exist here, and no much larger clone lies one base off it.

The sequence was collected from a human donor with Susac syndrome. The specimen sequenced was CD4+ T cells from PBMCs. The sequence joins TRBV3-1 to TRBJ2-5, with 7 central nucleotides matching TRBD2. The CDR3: CASKQAGYQETQYF. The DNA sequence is TGTGCCAGCAAACAAGCGGGGTACCAAGAGACCCAGTACTTC.